The rows below give T cell receptor beta chains drawn from one sample of a study of blood T cell repertoires in COVID-19. The method was immunoSEQ multiplex PCR; TCRdb's version includes in-frame clones alone and lacks a portion of them. The sample contains just over 150,000 clones, around 91% of which appear only once. Sequencing was carried out using peripheral blood. These receptors came from a middle-aged woman with acute or convalescent COVID-19. Each CDR3 is given with its conserved first and last residue. The D gene is left open where the match is weak.

cdr3_aa: CATSTSSGRGAENEQFF
v_call: TRBV24-1
d_call: TRBD2
j_call: TRBJ2-1

cdr3_aa: CASRTFDRGNQPQHF
v_call: TRBV2
d_call: TRBD1
j_call: TRBJ1-5

cdr3_aa: CASSEYRPRGGRADETQYF
v_call: TRBV7-9
d_call: TRBD2
j_call: TRBJ2-5

cdr3_aa: CASSQTRYQETQYF
v_call: TRBV5-6
d_call: -
j_call: TRBJ2-5

cdr3_aa: CASRRGRVAQPQHF
v_call: TRBV28
d_call: -
j_call: TRBJ1-5

cdr3_aa: CSVGGRATSTNTGELFF
v_call: TRBV29-1
d_call: -
j_call: TRBJ2-2

cdr3_aa: CASSLDREGYEQYF
v_call: TRBV28
d_call: TRBD1
j_call: TRBJ2-7

cdr3_aa: CASSFRQGGSPLHF
v_call: TRBV11-2
d_call: TRBD1
j_call: TRBJ1-6

cdr3_aa: CASTLGSKAGKLFF
v_call: TRBV7-9
d_call: -
j_call: TRBJ1-4

cdr3_aa: CASSQRTKRGGSGEQFF
v_call: TRBV6-6
d_call: TRBD2
j_call: TRBJ2-1

cdr3_aa: CATSRERDRVDYF
v_call: TRBV15
d_call: TRBD1
j_call: TRBJ2-3

cdr3_aa: CASSLGYRQTGLFRGTEAFF
v_call: TRBV5-1
d_call: -
j_call: TRBJ1-1

cdr3_aa: CASSPVSGTPGNEQFF
v_call: TRBV18
d_call: TRBD2
j_call: TRBJ2-1

cdr3_aa: CASSSAAAGAYGYTF
v_call: TRBV7-2
d_call: -
j_call: TRBJ1-2

cdr3_aa: CASTVRPGLTYGYTF
v_call: TRBV28
d_call: -
j_call: TRBJ1-2

cdr3_aa: CASSQGRGDSYEQYF
v_call: TRBV4-1
d_call: TRBD2
j_call: TRBJ2-7